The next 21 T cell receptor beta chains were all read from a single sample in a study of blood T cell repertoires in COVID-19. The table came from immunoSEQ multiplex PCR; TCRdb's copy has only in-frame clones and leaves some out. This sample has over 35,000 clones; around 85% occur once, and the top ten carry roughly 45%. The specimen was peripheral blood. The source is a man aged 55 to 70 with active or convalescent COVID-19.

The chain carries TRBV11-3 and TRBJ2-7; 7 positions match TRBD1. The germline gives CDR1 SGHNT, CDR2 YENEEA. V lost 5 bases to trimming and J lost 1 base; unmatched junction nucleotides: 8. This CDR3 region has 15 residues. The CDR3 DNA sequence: TGTGCCAGCAGCCAGGGACAGAAGCTATCCTACGAGCAGTACGTC. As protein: CASSQGQKLSYEQYV.

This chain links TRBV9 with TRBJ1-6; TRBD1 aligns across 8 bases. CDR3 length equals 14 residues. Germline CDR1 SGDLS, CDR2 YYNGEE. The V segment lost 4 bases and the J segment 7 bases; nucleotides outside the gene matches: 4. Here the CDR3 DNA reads TGTGCCAGCAGCACAGGGGGTGGAAATTCACCCCTCCACTTT. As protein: CASSTGGGNSPLHF.

The CDR3 nucleotides are TGTGCCAGCAGCGGAGGACAGGGTCGAAAAAGGGGAGAGACCCAGTACTTC. Residues: CASSGGQGRKRGETQYF. The chain links TRBV6-2 or TRBV6-3 to TRBJ2-5, with 8 bases lining up with TRBD1. The CDR3 is 17 residues long. V lost 6 bases to trimming and J lost 4 bases; unmatched junction nucleotides: 16. Looked up from germline, CDR1 is MNHEY and CDR2 is SVGEGT.

The CDR3 DNA is TGTGCCAGCAGCTTAGGGACAGGGGGTAATGAAAAACTGTTTTTT. As protein: CASSLGTGGNEKLFF. The genes are TRBV5-4 and TRBJ1-4, with 11 bases fitting TRBD1. This CDR3 has 15 residues. Germline-derived CDR1 and CDR2 are SGHNT and YYREEE (reference sequence). V lost 2 bases to trimming and J lost 4 bases; unmatched junction nucleotides: 1.

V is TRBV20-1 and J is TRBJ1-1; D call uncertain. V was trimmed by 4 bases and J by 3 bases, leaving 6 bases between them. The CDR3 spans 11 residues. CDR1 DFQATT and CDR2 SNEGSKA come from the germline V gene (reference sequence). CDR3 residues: CSAKRDTEAFF. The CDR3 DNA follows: TGCAGTGCTAAACGGGACACTGAAGCTTTCTTT.

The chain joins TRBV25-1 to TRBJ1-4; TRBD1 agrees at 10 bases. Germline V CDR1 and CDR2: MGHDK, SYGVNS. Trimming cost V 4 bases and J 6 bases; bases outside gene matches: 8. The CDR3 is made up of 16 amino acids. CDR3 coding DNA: TGTGCCAGCAGTGTTAGGCCAGGACAGGGGGATGAAAAACTGTTTTTT. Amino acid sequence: CASSVRPGQGDEKLFF.

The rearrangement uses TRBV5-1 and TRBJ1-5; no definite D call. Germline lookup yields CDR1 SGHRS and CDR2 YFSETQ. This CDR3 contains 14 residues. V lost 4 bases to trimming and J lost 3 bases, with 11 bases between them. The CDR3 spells CASSVTGDNQPQHF. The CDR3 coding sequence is TGCGCCAGCAGCGTAACCGGGGACAATCAGCCCCAGCATTTT.

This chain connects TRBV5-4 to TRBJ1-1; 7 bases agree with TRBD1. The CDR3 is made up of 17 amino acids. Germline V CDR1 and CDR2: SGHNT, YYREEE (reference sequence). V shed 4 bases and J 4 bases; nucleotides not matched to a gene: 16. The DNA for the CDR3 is TGTGCCAGCAGCCCGGCCGGGAGGGGGCCCGCGAGCACTGAAGCTTTCTTT. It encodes CASSPAGRGPASTEAFF.

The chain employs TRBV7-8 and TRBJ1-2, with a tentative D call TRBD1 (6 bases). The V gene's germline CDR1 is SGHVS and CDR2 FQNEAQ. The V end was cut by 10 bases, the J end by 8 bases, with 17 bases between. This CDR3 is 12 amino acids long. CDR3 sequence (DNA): TGTGCCACTCGGGCGGGGGGCGCCGGCTACACCTTC. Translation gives CATRAGGAGYTF.

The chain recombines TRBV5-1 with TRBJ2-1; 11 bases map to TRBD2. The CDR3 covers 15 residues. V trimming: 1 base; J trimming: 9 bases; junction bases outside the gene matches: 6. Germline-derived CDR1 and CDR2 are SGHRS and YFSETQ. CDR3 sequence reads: CASSLTSGGSVEQFF. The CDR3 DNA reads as TGCGCCAGCAGCTTGACTAGCGGGGGAAGTGTTGAGCAGTTCTTC.

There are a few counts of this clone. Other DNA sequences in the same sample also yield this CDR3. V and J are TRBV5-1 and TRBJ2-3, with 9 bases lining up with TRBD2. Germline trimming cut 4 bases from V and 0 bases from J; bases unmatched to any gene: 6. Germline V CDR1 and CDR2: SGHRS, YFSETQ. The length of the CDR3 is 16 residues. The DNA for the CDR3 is TGCGCCAGCAGCCTCCTAGCGGGGTCTAGCACAGATACGCAGTATTTT. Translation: CASSLLAGSSTDTQYF. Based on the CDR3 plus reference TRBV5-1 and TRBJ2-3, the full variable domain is KAGVTQTPRYLIKTRGQQVTLSCSPISGHRSVSWYQQTPGQGLQFLFEYFSETQRNKGNFPGRFSGRQFSNSRSEMNVSTLELGDSALYLCASSLLAGSSTDTQYFGPGTRLTVL.

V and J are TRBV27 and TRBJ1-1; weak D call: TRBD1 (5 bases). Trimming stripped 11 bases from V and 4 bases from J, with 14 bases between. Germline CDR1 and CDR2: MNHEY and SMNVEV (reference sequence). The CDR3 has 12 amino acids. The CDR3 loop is CARRAGPTEAFF. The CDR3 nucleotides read TGTGCCCGTAGGGCAGGGCCCACTGAAGCTTTCTTT.

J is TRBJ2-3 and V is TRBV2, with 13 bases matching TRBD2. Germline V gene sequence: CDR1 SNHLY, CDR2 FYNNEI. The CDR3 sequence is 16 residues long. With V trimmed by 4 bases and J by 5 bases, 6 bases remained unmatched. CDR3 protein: CASSGRLAGGLDTQYF. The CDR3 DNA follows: TGTGCCAGCAGTGGTCGACTAGCGGGGGGACTAGATACGCAGTATTTT.

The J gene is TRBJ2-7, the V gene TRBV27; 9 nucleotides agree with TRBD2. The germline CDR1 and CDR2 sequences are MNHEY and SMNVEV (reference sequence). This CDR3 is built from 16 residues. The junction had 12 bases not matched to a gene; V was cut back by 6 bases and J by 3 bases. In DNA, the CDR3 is TGTGCCAGCAGCCGCCTGGGGGCGGGAGGGCACTACGAGCAGTACGTC. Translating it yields CASSRLGAGGHYEQYV.

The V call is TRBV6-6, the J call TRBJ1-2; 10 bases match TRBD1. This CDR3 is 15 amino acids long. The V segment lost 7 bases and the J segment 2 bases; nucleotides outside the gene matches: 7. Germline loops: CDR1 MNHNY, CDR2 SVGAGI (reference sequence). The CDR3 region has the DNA TGTGCCAGCACCAACTCGGACAGGGGGAACTATGGCTACACCTTC. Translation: CASTNSDRGNYGYTF.

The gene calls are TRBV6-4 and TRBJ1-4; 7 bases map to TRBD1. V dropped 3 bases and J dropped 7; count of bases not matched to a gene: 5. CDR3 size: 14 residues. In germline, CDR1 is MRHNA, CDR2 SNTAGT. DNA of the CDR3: TGTGCCAGCAGTGAATGGGCAGGGGGTGAAAAACTGTTTTTT. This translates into CASSEWAGGEKLFF.

CDR3 coding DNA: TGTGCCAGTAGTTTTCCCGGGACAGCTAACTATGGCTACACCTTC. This translates into CASSFPGTANYGYTF. The genes are TRBV19 and TRBJ1-2; 7 bases map to TRBD1. V shed 5 bases and J 0 bases; nucleotides not matched to a gene: 6. CDR1 and CDR2 (germline): LNHDA, SQIVND (reference sequence). This CDR3 has 15 residues.

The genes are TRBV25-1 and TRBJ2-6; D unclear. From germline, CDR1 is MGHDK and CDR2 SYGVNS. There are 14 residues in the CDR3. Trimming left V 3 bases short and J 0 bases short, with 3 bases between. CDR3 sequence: CASSDSSGANVLTF. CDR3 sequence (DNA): TGTGCCAGCAGTGACAGCTCTGGGGCCAACGTCCTGACTTTC.

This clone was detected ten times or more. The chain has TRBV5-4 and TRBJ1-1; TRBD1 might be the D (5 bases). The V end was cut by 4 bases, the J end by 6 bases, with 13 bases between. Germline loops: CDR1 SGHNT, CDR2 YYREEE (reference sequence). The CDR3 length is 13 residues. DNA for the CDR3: TGTGCCAGCAGCCTAGGCTGGGGCTCTGAAGCTTTCTTT. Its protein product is CASSLGWGSEAFF.

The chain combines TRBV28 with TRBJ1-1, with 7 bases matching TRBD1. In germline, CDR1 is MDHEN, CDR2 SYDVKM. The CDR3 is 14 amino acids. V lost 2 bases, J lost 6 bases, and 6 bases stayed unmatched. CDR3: CASSLQQGSSEAFF. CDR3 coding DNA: TGTGCCAGCAGTTTACAACAGGGGAGCTCTGAAGCTTTCTTT.

CDR3 region: CATKPSGGRTDTQYF. The CDR3 nucleotides read TGCGCCACAAAACCTAGCGGGGGGCGCACAGATACGCAGTATTTT. This chain links TRBV5-1 with TRBJ2-3, with TRBD2 matching over 11 bases. The trim removed 9 bases at V and 1 base at J, leaving 7 bases unmatched. Germline values: CDR1 SGHRS, CDR2 YFSETQ. The CDR3 loop spans 15 amino acids.